Listed below are T cell receptor beta chains from one sample, sequenced in a study of blood T cell repertoires in COVID-19. Using immunoSEQ multiplex PCR, the repertoire was profiled, and TCRdb retains in-frame clones only, with some absent. Among approximately 250,000 clones listed, 86% were seen once. Sequenced: peripheral blood. The receptors derive from a man aged 30-40 years who had recovered from COVID-19. The CDR3 runs from the conserved cysteine through the conserved F or W. The order of the fields is V gene, J gene, clone size, D gene, CDR3 protein, CDR3 DNA. D genes are given only for firm matches. Clone size, where shown, is once, few, many, or a class for clones that have expanded.

V gene: TRBV4-1
J gene: TRBJ2-3
clone size: -
D gene: TRBD1
CDR3 protein: CASSPRTGGDTQYF
CDR3 DNA: TGCGCCAGCAGCCCCAGGACAGGGGGAGATACGCAGTATTTT

V gene: TRBV4-1
J gene: TRBJ2-7
clone size: -
D gene: -
CDR3 protein: CASSQSSGSYSYEQYF
CDR3 DNA: TGCGCCAGCAGCCAAAGTAGCGGTTCCTACTCCTACGAGCAGTACTTC

V gene: TRBV18
J gene: TRBJ2-7
clone size: -
D gene: TRBD1
CDR3 protein: CASSPGTGYEQYF
CDR3 DNA: TGTGCCAGCTCACCCGGGACAGGCTACGAGCAGTACTTC

V gene: TRBV21-1
J gene: TRBJ1-3
clone size: once
D gene: -
CDR3 protein: CATYRAYF
CDR3 DNA: TGTGCCACTTACAGGGCATATTTT

V gene: TRBV10-3
J gene: TRBJ2-5
clone size: once
D gene: TRBD2
CDR3 protein: CAISESRWRGETQYF
CDR3 DNA: TGTGCCATCAGTGAGTCGAGGTGGCGGGGGGAGACCCAGTACTTC

V gene: TRBV7-7
J gene: TRBJ2-2
clone size: -
D gene: -
CDR3 protein: CASSLTLGATTGELFF
CDR3 DNA: TGTGCCAGCAGCCTTACTCTGGGGGCGACAACCGGGGAGCTGTTTTTT

V gene: TRBV24-1
J gene: TRBJ2-3
clone size: -
D gene: -
CDR3 protein: CATSDPSGVADTQYF
CDR3 DNA: TGTGCCACCAGTGACCCATCAGGGGTTGCAGATACGCAGTATTTT

V gene: TRBV11-1
J gene: TRBJ2-7
clone size: -
D gene: -
CDR3 protein: CASSPRSDRPYEQYF
CDR3 DNA: TGTGCCAGCAGCCCTCGTTCGGACAGACCCTACGAGCAGTACTTC

V gene: TRBV6-2/TRBV6-3
J gene: TRBJ1-1
clone size: -
D gene: TRBD1
CDR3 protein: CASSPGWTGGTEAFF
CDR3 DNA: TGTGCCAGCAGTCCCGGATGGACAGGGGGGACTGAAGCTTTCTTT

V gene: TRBV5-1
J gene: TRBJ2-3
clone size: -
D gene: -
CDR3 protein: CASGQTIGAKDTQYF
CDR3 DNA: TGCGCCAGCGGCCAGACGATAGGGGCGAAAGATACGCAGTATTTT

V gene: TRBV3-1/TRBV3-2
J gene: TRBJ2-3
clone size: -
D gene: -
CDR3 protein: CASSSTAAVDTQYF
CDR3 DNA: TGTGCCAGCAGCTCTACAGCGGCGGTAGATACGCAGTATTTT

V gene: TRBV18
J gene: TRBJ1-1
clone size: -
D gene: -
CDR3 protein: CASSPRSEVGTEAFF
CDR3 DNA: TGTGCCAGCTCACCGAGGTCTGAGGTGGGCACTGAAGCTTTCTTT

V gene: TRBV6-6
J gene: TRBJ2-3
clone size: -
D gene: -
CDR3 protein: CASTVGQFGNGFTQYF
CDR3 DNA: TGTGCCAGCACCGTAGGACAGTTCGGGAACGGGTTTACGCAGTATTTT

V gene: TRBV10-3
J gene: TRBJ2-7
clone size: -
D gene: TRBD2
CDR3 protein: CAISPLGSGGAYEQYF
CDR3 DNA: TGTGCCATCAGTCCCCTTGGTAGCGGGGGGGCCTACGAGCAGTACTTC

V gene: TRBV2
J gene: TRBJ2-7
clone size: -
D gene: -
CDR3 protein: CAGGGFEGQQYF
CDR3 DNA: TGTGCCGGAGGGGGCTTTGAAGGTCAGCAGTACTTC

V gene: TRBV6-5
J gene: TRBJ1-4
clone size: -
D gene: -
CDR3 protein: CASSYSNNEKLFF
CDR3 DNA: TGTGCCAGCAGCTATAGCAACAATGAAAAACTGTTTTTT